This T cell receptor beta chain is from a study of regulatory T cells in long-lasting Graves disease. The V gene's germline CDR1 is LGHNA and CDR2 YSLEER. The CDR3 has 13 residues. The V end lost 2 bases, the J end lost 6 bases, and 11 bases lay between the germline ends. With respect to this clonotype: The antigen remains undetermined.

Through Arm-PCR of CDR3 regions and iRepertoire HTBI primers, TCR beta libraries were built. From the multiplex PCR reads, TCRdb called clonotypes with MiXCR, one entry per CDR3 protein. The repertoire holds approximately 380,000 distinct CDR3 sequences, with 20% as singletons. Time point: persistent/refractory GD, antithyroid drugs over 5 years with positive TRAb. PBMC RNA served as the TCR library source. Findings and caveats of the study: Persistent disease was associated with favored TRBV28 usage and with favored use of TRBJ1-2 and TRBJ2-5.

The sequence was collected from a female donor with Graves disease. This chain links TRBV4-3 with TRBJ2-7; D uncertain. This material consisted of peripheral blood mononuclear cells (PBMCs), taken when the disease was refractory, from a patient treated with antithyroid drugs. The CDR3 loop reads CASSQISGSEQYF. CDR3 coding DNA: TGCGCCAGCAGCCAAATCTCAGGTTCCGAGCAGTACTTC.